This TCR beta chain is drawn from a study of blood T cell repertoires in COVID-19. Study background: Material from acute and convalescent COVID-19 was sourced from the United States, Italy and Spain. Sources were T cells, B-cell-depleted T cells, or PBMCs; the material itself was cDNA or gDNA.

Germline lookup yields CDR1 LNHDA and CDR2 SQIVND (reference sequence). The length of the CDR3 is 16 residues. The trim removed 6 bases at V and 5 bases at J, leaving 11 bases unmatched. In the authors' workflow: Estimation of nucleated cell counts relied on the amplification of reference gene primers. Assay used: immunoSEQ multiplex PCR; TCRdb lists only in-frame clones, some missing. V and J calls and clone size are given by that table; D and trimming were obtained from the DNA. The repertoire includes roughly 200,000 clones, about 80% of them detected once, and around 6.9% sits in the top ten. This clonotype was obtained from a man aged 55 to 70 with acute or convalescent COVID-19. Specimen: peripheral blood. The rearrangement joins TRBV19 to TRBJ2-1; the match to TRBD2 covers 9 bases. The CDR3 DNA is TGTGCCAGTAGGGAGAGTGGGCTAGCGGGAAACAATGAGCAGTTCTTC. It yields the protein CASRESGLAGNNEQFF.